This T cell receptor beta chain was identified in a study of T-cell memory formation after mild COVID-19. TCRdb re-called the 5' RACE reads through MiXCR, storing one row per CDR3 protein. The profile covers hundreds of thousands of distinct CDR3 sequences, with less than 25% appearing a single time and less than 15% taken by the ten largest. Sequencing was done on a sample of PBMCs or a T cell subset sorted from them (not recorded which). The receptor was derived from an adult woman who had mild COVID-19 (a few samples of this study predate the infection). Cell type and time point are not known.

CDR3: CASSLRRGPQETQYF. For the CDR3, the DNA is TGTGCCAGCAGCTTGCGCAGGGGGCCCCAAGAGACCCAGTACTTC. The chain carries TRBV7-2 and TRBJ2-5, with TRBD1 matching over 8 bases. In germline, CDR1 is SGHTA, CDR2 FQGNSA. The CDR3 length is 15 residues. Losses at the gene ends were 3 bases for V and 1 base for J; bases not matched to a gene: 4.